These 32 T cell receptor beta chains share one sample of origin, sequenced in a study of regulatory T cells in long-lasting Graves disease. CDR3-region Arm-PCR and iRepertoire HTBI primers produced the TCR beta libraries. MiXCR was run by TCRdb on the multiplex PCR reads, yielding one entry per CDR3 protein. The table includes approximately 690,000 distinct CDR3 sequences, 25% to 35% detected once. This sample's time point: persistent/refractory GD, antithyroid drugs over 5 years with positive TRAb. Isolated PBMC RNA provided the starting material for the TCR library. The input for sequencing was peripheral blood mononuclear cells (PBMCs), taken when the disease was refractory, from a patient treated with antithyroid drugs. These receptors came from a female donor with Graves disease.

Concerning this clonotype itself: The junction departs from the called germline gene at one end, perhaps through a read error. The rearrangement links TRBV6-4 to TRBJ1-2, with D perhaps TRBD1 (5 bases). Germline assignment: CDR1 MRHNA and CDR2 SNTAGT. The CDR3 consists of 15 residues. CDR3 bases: TGTGCCAGCAGTTACTCTGGACGGGACTTCTATGGCTACACCTTC. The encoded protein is CASSYSGRDFYGYTF.

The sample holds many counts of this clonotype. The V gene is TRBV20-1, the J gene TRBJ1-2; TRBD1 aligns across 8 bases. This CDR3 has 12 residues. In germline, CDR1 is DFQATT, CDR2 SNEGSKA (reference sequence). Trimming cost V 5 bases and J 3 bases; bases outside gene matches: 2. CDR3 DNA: TGCAGTGCTGAGGACAGGGACTATGGCTACACCTTC. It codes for CSAEDRDYGYTF.

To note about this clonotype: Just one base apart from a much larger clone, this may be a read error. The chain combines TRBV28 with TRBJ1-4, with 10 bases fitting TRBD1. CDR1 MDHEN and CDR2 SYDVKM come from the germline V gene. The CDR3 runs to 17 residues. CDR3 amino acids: CANSLRDRGRANEKLFF. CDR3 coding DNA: TGTGCCAACAGTCTCCGGGACAGGGGTCGAGCTAATGAAAAACTGTTTTTT.

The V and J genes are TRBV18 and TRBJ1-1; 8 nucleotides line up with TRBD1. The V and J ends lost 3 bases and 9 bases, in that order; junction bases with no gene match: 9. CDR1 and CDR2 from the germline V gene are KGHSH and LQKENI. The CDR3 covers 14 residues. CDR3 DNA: TGTGCCAGCTCACCCCAACAGGGGGGGGTTCAAGCTTTCTTT. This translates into CASSPQQGGVQAFF.

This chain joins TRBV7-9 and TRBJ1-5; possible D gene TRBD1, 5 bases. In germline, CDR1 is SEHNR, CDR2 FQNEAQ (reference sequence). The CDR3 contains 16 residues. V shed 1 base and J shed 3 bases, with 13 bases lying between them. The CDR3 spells CASSLDVGDSNQPQHF. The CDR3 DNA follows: TGTGCCAGCAGCTTAGATGTCGGGGACTCCAATCAGCCCCAGCATTTT.

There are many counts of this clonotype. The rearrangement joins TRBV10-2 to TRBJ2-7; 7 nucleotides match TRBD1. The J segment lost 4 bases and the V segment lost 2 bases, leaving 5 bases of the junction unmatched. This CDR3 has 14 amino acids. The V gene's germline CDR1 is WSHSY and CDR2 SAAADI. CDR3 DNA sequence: TGCGCCAGCAGTGAGACAGGGGTTGGGTACGAGCAGTACTTC. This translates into CASSETGVGYEQYF.

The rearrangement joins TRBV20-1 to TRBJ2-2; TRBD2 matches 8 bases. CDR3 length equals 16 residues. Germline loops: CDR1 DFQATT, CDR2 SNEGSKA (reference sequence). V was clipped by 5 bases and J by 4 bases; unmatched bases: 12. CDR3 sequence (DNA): TGCAGTGCTCCCCTGGGGGTAGCGGGGACCACCGGGGAGCTGTTTTTT. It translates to CSAPLGVAGTTGELFF.

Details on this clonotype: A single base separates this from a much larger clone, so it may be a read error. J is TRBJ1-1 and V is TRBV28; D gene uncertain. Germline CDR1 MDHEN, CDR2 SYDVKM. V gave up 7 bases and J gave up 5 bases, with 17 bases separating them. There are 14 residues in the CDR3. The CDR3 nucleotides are TGTGCCAGCACCTCCAACGCCGTTTGGACTGAAGCTTTCTTT. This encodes CASTSNAVWTEAFF.

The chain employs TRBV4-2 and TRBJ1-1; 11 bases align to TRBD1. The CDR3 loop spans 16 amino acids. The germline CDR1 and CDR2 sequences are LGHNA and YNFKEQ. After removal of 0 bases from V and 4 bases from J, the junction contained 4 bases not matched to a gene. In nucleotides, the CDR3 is TGTGCCAGCAGCCAAGACATAGGGACAGGGGGCACTGAAGCTTTCTTT. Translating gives CASSQDIGTGGTEAFF.

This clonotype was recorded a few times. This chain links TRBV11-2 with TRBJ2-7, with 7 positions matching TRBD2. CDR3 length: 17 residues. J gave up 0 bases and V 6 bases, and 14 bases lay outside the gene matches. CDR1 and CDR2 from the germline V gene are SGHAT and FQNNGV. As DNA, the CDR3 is TGTGCCAGCAGGGCAGTGGGGGGACTATTACTCTCCTACGAGCAGTACTTC. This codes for CASRAVGGLLLSYEQYF.

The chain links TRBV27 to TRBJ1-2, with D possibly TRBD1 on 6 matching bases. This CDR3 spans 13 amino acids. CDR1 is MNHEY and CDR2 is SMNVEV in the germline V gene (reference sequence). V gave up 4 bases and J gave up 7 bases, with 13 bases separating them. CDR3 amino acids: CASSSTGMSGYTF. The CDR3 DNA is TGTGCCAGCAGTTCGACAGGAATGAGTGGCTACACCTTC.

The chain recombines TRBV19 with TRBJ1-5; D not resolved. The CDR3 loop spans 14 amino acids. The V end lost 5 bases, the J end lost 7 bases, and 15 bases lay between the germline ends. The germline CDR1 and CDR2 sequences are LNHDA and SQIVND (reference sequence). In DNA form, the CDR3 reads TGTGCCAGTAGTGTGAAAACTAAGGACCAGCCCCAGCATTTT. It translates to CASSVKTKDQPQHF.

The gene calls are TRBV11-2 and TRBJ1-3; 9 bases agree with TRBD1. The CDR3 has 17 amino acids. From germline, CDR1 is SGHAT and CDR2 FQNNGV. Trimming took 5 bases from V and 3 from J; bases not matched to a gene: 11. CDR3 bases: TGTGCCAGCAGCCAAAGCCGGGACAGGGTCCTTGGAAACACCATATATTTT. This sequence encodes CASSQSRDRVLGNTIYF.

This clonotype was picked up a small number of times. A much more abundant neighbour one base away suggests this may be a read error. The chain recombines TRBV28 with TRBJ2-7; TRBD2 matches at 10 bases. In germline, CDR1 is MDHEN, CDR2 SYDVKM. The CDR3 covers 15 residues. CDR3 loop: CACRPSGTSVSEQYF. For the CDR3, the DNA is TGTGCCTGCAGACCTTCCGGGACTAGCGTCAGCGAGCAGTACTTC.

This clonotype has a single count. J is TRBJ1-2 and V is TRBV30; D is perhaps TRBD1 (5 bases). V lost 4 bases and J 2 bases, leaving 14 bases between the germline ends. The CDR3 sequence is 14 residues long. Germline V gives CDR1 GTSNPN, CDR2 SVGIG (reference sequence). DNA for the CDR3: TGTGCCTGGAACACCGGGACTCCAAACTATGGCTACACCTTC. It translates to CAWNTGTPNYGYTF.

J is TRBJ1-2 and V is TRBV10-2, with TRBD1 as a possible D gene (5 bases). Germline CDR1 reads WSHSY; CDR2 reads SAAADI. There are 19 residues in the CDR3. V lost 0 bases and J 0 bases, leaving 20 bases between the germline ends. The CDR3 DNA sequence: TGCGCCAGCAGTGAGTCGGGATGGAGACAGAGGGCCCCTAACTATGGCTACACCTTC. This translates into CASSESGWRQRAPNYGYTF.

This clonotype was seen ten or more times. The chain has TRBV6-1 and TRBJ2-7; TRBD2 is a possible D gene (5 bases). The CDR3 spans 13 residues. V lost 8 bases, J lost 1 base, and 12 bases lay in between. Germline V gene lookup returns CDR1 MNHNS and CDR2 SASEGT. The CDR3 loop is CASGRGLSYEQYF. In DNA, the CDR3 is TGTGCCAGCGGTCGGGGTCTATCCTACGAGCAGTACTTC.

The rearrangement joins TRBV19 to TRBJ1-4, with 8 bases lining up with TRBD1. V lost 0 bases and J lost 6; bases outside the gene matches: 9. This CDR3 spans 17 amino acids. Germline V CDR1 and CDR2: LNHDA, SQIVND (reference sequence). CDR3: CASSIDRTSDRDEKLFF. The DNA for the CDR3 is TGTGCCAGTAGTATAGACCGAACCTCGGACAGGGATGAAAAACTGTTTTTT.

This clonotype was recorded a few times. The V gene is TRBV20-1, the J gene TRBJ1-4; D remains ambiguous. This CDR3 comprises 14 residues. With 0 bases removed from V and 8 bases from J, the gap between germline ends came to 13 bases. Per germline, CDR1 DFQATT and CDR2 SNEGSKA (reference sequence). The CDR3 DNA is TGCAGTGCTAGAGATCCGGACCAAGGGGAAAAACTGTTTTTT. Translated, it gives CSARDPDQGEKLFF.

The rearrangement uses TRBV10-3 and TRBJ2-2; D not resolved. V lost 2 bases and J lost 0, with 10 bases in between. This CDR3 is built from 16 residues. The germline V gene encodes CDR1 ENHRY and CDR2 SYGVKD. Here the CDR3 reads CAISENIGPNTGELFF. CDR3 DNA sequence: TGTGCCATCAGTGAGAACATCGGACCGAACACCGGGGAGCTGTTTTTT.

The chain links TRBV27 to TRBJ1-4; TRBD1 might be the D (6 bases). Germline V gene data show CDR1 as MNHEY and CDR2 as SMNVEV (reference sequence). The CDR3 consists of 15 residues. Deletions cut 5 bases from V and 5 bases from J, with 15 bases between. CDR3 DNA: TGTGCCAGCAGTCTTCGGGGGGCCAGGAATGAAAAACTGTTTTTT. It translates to CASSLRGARNEKLFF.

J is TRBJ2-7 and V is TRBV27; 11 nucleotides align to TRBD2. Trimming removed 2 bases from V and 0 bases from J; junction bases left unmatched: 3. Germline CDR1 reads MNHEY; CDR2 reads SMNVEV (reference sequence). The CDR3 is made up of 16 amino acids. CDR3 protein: CASSLDLAGGSYEQYF. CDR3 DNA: TGTGCCAGCAGTTTAGACCTAGCGGGGGGCTCCTACGAGCAGTACTTC.

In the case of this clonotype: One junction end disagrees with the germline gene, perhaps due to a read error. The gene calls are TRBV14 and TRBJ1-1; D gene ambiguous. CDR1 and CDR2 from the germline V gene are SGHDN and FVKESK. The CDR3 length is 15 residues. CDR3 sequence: CASSQGRDWRTEAFF. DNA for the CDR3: TGTGCCAGCAGTCAAGGGCGTGATTGGAGGACTGAAGCTTTCTTT.

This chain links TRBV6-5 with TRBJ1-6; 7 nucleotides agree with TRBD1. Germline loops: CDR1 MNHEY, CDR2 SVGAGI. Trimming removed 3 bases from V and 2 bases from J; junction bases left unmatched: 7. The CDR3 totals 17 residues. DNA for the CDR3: TGTGCCAGCAGTTATCGGGGGCAGGGGGCCTATAATTCACCCCTCCACTTT. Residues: CASSYRGQGAYNSPLHF.

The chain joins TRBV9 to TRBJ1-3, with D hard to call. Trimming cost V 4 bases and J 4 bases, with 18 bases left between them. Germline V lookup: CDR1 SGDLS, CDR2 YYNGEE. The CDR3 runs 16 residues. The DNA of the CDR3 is TGTGCCAGCAGCAGACCCCGGGAATCGTCAGGAAACACCATATATTTT. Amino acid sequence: CASSRPRESSGNTIYF.

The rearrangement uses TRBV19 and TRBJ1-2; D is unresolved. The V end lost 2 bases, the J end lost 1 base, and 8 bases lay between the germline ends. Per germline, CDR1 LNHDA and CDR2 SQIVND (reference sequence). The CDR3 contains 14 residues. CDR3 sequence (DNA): TGTGCCAGTAGTATAAGCCACGATAACTATGGCTACACCTTC. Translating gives CASSISHDNYGYTF.

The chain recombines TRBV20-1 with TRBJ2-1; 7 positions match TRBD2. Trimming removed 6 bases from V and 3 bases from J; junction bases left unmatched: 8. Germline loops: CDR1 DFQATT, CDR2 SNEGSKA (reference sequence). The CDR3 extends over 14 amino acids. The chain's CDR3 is CSAALGLNYNEQFF. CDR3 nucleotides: TGCAGTGCCGCATTGGGACTAAACTACAATGAGCAGTTCTTC.

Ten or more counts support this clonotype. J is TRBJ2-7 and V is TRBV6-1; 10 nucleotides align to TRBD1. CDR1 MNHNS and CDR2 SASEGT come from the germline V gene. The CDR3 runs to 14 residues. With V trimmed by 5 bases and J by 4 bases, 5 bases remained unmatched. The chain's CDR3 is CASSRQGAGYEQYF. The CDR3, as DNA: TGTGCCAGCAGTAGACAGGGGGCGGGATACGAGCAGTACTTC.

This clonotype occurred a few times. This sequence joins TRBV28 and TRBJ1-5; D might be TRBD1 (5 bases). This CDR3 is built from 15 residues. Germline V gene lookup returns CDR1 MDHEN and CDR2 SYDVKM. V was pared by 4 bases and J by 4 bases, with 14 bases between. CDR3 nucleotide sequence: TGTGCCAGCAGTTCCACGACAGAATTTAATCAGCCCCAGCATTTT. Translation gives CASSSTTEFNQPQHF.

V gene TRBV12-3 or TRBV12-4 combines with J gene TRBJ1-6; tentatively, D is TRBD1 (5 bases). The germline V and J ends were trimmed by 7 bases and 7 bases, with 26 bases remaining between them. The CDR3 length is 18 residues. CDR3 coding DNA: TGTGCCAGCACCACCTCGTTGCTGGCCGGGACCCTCAATTCACCCCTCCACTTT. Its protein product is CASTTSLLAGTLNSPLHF.

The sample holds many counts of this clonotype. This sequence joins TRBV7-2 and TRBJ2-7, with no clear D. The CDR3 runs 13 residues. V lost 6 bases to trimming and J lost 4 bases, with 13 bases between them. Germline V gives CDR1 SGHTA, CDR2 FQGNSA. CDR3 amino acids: CASSPRSLYEQYF. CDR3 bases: TGTGCCAGCAGTCCCCGGTCCCTATACGAGCAGTACTTC.

CDR3 DNA sequence: TGCGCCAGCAGCTTACAGGCGGCCGCTGAAGCTTTCTTT. Amino acids: CASSLQAAAEAFF. This chain links TRBV5-1 with TRBJ1-1, with TRBD1 as a possible D gene (5 bases). Germline V gives CDR1 SGHRS, CDR2 YFSETQ. Trimming took 2 bases from V and 6 from J, leaving 11 bases between them. The CDR3 covers 13 residues.